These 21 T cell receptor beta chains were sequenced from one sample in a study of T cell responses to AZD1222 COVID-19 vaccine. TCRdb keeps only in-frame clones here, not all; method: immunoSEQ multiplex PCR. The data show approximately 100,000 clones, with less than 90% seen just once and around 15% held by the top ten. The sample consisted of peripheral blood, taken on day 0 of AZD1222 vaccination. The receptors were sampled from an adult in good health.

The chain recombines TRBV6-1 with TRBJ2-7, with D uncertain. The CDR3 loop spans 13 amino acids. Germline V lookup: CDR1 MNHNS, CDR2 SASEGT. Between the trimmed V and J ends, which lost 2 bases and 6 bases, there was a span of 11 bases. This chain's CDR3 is CASSENRVSEQYF. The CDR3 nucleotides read TGTGCCAGCAGTGAAAATCGGGTATCCGAGCAGTACTTC.

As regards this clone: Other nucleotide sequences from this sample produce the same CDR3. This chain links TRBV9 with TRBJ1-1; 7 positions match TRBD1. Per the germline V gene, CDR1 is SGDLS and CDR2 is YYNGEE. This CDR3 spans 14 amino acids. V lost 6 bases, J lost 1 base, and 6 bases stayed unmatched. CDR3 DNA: TGTGCCAGCAAAAGGGGGCATGGGAACACTGAAGCTTTCTTT. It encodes CASKRGHGNTEAFF.

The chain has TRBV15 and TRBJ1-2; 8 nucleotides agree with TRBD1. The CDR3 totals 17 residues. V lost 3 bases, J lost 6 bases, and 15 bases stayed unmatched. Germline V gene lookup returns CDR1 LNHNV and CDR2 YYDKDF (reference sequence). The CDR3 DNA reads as TGTGCCACCAGCAGTGTGGGCAGGGGGCATTTAGGGGATGGCTACACCTTC. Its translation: CATSSVGRGHLGDGYTF.

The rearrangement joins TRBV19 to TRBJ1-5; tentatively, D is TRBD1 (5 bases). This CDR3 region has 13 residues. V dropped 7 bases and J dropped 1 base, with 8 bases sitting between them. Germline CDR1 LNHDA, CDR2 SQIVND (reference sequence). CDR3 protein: CASTPGSNQPQHF. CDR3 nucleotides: TGTGCCAGTACCCCAGGGAGCAATCAGCCCCAGCATTTT.

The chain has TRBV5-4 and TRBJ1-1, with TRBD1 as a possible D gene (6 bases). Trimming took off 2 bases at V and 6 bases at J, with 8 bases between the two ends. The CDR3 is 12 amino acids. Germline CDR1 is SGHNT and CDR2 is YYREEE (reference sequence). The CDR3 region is CASSFGGAEAFF. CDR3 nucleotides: TGTGCCAGCAGCTTTGGGGGCGCTGAAGCTTTCTTT.

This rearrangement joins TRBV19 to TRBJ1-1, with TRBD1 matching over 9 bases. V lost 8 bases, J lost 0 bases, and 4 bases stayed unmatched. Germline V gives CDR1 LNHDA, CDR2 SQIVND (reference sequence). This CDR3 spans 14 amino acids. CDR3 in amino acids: CASVDRGLNTEAFF. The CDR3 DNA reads TGTGCCAGTGTGGACAGGGGCCTGAACACTGAAGCTTTCTTT.

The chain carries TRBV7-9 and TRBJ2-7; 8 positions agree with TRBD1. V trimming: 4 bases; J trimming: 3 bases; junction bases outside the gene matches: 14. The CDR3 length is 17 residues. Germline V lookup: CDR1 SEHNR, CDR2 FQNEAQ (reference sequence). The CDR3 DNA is TGTGCCAGCAGCTGGTGGACAGGGAAATCGGGGTACTACGAGCAGTACTTC. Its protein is CASSWWTGKSGYYEQYF.

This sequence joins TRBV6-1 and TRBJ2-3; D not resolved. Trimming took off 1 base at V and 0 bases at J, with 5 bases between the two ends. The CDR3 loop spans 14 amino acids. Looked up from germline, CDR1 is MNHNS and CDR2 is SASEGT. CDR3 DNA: TGTGCCAGCAGTGAAGAAGGGAGCACAGATACGCAGTATTTT. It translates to CASSEEGSTDTQYF.

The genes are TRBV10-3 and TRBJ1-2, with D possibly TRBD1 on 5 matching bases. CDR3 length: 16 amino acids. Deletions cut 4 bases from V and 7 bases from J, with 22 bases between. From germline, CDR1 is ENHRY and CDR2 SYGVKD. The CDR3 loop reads CAISVEAGSFGGGYTF. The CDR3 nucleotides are TGTGCCATCAGTGTTGAGGCAGGGTCCTTCGGGGGTGGCTACACCTTC.

The chain's CDR3 is CASSYRASAYEQYF. The CDR3 bases are TGTGCCAGCAGCTACCGGGCCTCAGCCTACGAGCAGTACTTC. This chain joins TRBV3-1 (or the pseudogene TRBV3-2) and TRBJ2-7, with D hard to call. V was cut by 5 bases and J by 2 bases, with 13 bases left in between. Germline values: CDR1 LGHDT, CDR2 YNNKEL (reference sequence). This CDR3 is built from 14 residues.

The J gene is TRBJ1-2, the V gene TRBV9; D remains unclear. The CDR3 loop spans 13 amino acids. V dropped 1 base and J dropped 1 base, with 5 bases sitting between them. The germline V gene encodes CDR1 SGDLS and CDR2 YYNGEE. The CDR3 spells CASSVRHNYGYTF. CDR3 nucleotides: TGTGCCAGCAGCGTACGTCATAACTATGGCTACACCTTC.

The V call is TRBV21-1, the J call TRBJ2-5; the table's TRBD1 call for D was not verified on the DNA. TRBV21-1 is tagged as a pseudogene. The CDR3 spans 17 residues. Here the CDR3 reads CASSRQGQGSTEETQYF. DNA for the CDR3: TGTGCCAGCAGCCGCCAAGGACAGGGATCGACCGAAGAGACCCAGTACTTC.

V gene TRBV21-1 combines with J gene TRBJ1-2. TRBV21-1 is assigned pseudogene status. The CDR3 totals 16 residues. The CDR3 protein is CASSKLPAATNYGYTF. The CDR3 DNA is TGTGCCAGCAGCAAATTACCGGCAGCGACTAACTATGGCTACACCTTC.

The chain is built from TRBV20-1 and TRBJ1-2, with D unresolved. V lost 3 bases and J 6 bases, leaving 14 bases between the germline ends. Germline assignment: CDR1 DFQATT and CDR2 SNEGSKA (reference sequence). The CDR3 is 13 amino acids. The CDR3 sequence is CSASRNSDHGYTF. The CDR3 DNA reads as TGCAGTGCTAGTCGAAACAGCGATCATGGCTACACCTTC.

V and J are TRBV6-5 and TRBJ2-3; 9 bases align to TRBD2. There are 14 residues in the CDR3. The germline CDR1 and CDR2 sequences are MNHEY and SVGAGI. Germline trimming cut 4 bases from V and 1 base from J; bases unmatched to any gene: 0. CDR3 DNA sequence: TGTGCCAGCAGTTTAGCGGGGGGCACAGATACGCAGTATTTT. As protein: CASSLAGGTDTQYF.

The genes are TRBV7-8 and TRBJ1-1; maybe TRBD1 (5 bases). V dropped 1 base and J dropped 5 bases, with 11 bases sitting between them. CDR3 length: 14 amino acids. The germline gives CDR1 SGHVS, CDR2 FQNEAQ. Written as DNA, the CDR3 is TGTGCCAGCAGCTTAGGACGGGGGGGAACTGAAGCTTTCTTT. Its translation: CASSLGRGGTEAFF.

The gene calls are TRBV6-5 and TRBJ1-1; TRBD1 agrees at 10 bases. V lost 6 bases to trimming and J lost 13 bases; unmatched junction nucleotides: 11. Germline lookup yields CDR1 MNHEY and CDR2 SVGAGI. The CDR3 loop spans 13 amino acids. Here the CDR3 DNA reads TGTGCCAGCAGCGCGACAGGGGGCGGTTGGAATTTCTTT. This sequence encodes CASSATGGGWNFF.

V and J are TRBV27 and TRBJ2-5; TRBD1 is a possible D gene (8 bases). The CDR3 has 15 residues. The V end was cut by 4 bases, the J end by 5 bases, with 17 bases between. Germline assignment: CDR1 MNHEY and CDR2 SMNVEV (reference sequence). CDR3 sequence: CASSSQGGVLETQYF. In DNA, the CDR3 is TGTGCCAGCAGTTCACAGGGGGGGGTATTGGAGACCCAGTACTTC.

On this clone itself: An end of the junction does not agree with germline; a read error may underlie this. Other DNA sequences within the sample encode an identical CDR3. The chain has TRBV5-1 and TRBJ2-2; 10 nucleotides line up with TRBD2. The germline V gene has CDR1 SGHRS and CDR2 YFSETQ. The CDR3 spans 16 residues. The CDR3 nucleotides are TGCGCCAGCAGCTTTAGACTAGCGGGCGACACCGGGGAACTGTTTTTT. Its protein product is CASSFRLAGDTGELFF.

CDR3 sequence (DNA): TGTGCCAGCACTCACGGTGGGGGTCTGGATGAAAAACTGTTTTTT. This gives the protein CASTHGGGLDEKLFF. The genes are TRBV6-5 and TRBJ1-4; perhaps TRBD1 as D (5 bases). CDR3 length equals 15 residues. V was clipped by 7 bases and J by 6 bases, with 18 bases between them. Germline lookup yields CDR1 MNHEY and CDR2 SVGAGI.

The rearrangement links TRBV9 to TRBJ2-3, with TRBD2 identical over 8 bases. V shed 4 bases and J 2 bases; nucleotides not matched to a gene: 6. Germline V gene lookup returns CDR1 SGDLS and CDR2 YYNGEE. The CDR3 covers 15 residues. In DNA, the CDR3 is TGTGCCAGCAGCCTCACGGGGGGGCCCACAGATACGCAGTATTTT. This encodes CASSLTGGPTDTQYF.